Below, 2 T cell receptor beta chains from the same sample are listed, as sequenced in a study of T cell repertoires in cytomegalovirus infection. Their specific antigens are unknown. Each CDR3 protein gets one entry after TCRdb re-called the reads with MiXCR. The top ten hold over 15% of the sample, which has 680,000 or so distinct CDR3 sequences, 33% seen once. This sample comprised cultured PBMCs, obtained from culture after CMV antigen stimulation. Receptor source: a human donor in good health (CMV status not recorded). Some clones in this sample may be carry-over from other donors' samples.

The rearrangement uses TRBV12-3 or TRBV12-4 and TRBJ2-3; a possible D gene is TRBD2 (5 bases). Trimming cost V 6 bases and J 0 bases, with 10 bases left between them. This CDR3 region has 14 residues. CDR3 loop: CASSDPGSTDTQYF. The DNA for the CDR3 is TGTGCCAGCAGCGACCCGGGGAGCACAGATACGCAGTATTTT.

This clonotype was counted between two and nine times. The chain has TRBV24-1 and TRBJ2-3; D could derive from TRBD1 or TRBD2 (5 bases each). This CDR3 region has 13 residues. V dropped 4 bases and J dropped 9 bases, with 13 bases sitting between them. Germline V lookup: CDR1 KGHDR, CDR2 SFDVKD. The CDR3 loop reads CATSEPSWGTQYF. The CDR3 bases are TGTGCCACCAGTGAGCCATCCTGGGGGACGCAGTATTTT.